What follows are 31 T cell receptor beta chains derived from one specimen sequenced in a study of blood T cells in healthy people across ages. A sample-barcoded 5' primer and a J-beta primer mix were used in a second PCR of about 7 to 11 cycles. TCRdb itself ran the 5' RACE reads through MiXCR, one entry per CDR3 protein. The table includes about 930,000 distinct CDR3 sequences, almost 30% detected once. The sample was also linked to a second study, of T cells of mothers and their children.

Sequenced sample: blood. The receptors here all came from a woman aged 40 to 55 in good health.

The chain carries TRBV7-2 and TRBJ1-6; 8 positions agree with TRBD1. The germline V gene has CDR1 SGHTA and CDR2 FQGNSA. The CDR3 is made up of 16 amino acids. The V gene end was trimmed by 5 bases and the J gene end by 2 bases; junction bases not matched to a gene: 5. The DNA of the CDR3 is TGTGCCAGCAGCGCCCAGGGGGCGACCTATAATTCACCCCTCCACTTT. Residues: CASSAQGATYNSPLHF.

The rearrangement links TRBV15 to TRBJ2-7, with D hard to call. The CDR3 contains 13 residues. Trimming cost V 0 bases and J 0 bases, with 3 bases left between them. Germline CDR1 LNHNV, CDR2 YYDKDF (reference sequence). This CDR3 is CATSRDPSYEQYF. The CDR3 nucleotides are TGTGCCACCAGCAGAGACCCCTCCTACGAGCAGTACTTC.

This clonotype was counted ten times or more. This sequence joins TRBV10-2 and TRBJ2-1; 10 bases are shared with TRBD2. The CDR3 runs 14 residues. Germline CDR1 WSHSY, CDR2 SAAADI. The ends lost 8 bases at V and 9 bases at J; junction bases unmatched: 10. The DNA for the CDR3 is TGCGCCAGCCAAAGCGGGGGGGCCAACGGTGAGCAGTTCTTC. This translates into CASQSGGANGEQFF.

This clonotype was seen more than once but under ten times. The chain employs TRBV18 and TRBJ1-5, with no clear D. CDR1 is KGHSH and CDR2 is LQKENI in the germline V gene. CDR3 length: 14 amino acids. Trimming removed 2 bases at V and 0 bases at J, with 5 bases between. The CDR3 region is CASSPSYSNQPQHF. CDR3 sequence (DNA): TGTGCCAGCTCACCATCATATAGCAATCAGCCCCAGCATTTT.

This clonotype has only one observation. Without the conserved terminal phenylalanine or tryptophan, this CDR3 likely stems from a read error. The chain links TRBV7-8 to TRBJ2-3; D gene unclear. V shed 0 bases and J shed 0 bases, with 7 bases lying between them. The CDR3 covers 15 residues. Germline V gene lookup returns CDR1 SGHVS and CDR2 FQNEAQ. The CDR3 spells CASSLAGGSTDTQYS. For the CDR3, the DNA is TGTGCCAGCAGCTTAGCGGGCGGTAGCACAGATACGCAGTATTCT.

The chain links TRBV7-6 to TRBJ2-1, with D possibly TRBD2 on 6 matching bases. V lost 3 bases, J lost 2 bases, and 17 bases lay in between. Germline V gives CDR1 SGHVS, CDR2 FNYEAQ. This CDR3 region has 17 residues. In nucleotides, the CDR3 is TGTGCCAGCAGCTTGCTTGCGGGGCTAGGGACCTACAATGAGCAGTTCTTC. Translation: CASSLLAGLGTYNEQFF.

The rearrangement joins TRBV28 to TRBJ2-7, with 8 positions matching TRBD1. The germline V gene has CDR1 MDHEN and CDR2 SYDVKM. The V gene end was trimmed by 6 bases and the J gene end by 0 bases; junction bases not matched to a gene: 19. This CDR3 region has 19 residues. CDR3 DNA sequence: TGTGCCAGCAGCCTAGGGACAGGTCGACTTTTTAAATCCTCCTACGAGCAGTACTTC. It is translated as CASSLGTGRLFKSSYEQYF.

This clonotype was counted between two and nine times. The chain joins TRBV28 to TRBJ2-1; D remains unclear. CDR3 length: 15 amino acids. The germline V gene encodes CDR1 MDHEN and CDR2 SYDVKM. V lost 5 bases and J 0 bases, leaving 11 bases between the germline ends. The CDR3 bases are TGTGCCAGCAGTCGGTCCCTGTACTCCTACAATGAGCAGTTCTTC. Amino acid sequence: CASSRSLYSYNEQFF.

The genes are TRBV20-1 and TRBJ1-5; D is unresolved. This CDR3 has 11 residues. Germline V gene sequence: CDR1 DFQATT, CDR2 SNEGSKA (reference sequence). V was clipped by 3 bases and J by 7 bases, with 7 bases between them. The CDR3 DNA reads TGCAGTGCTAGGACTGGGCAGCCCCAGCATTTT. Its translation: CSARTGQPQHF.

For this clonotype: The junction departs from the called germline gene at one end, perhaps through a read error. The gene calls are TRBV4-1 and TRBJ1-5; 7 bases match TRBD1. Germline CDR1 and CDR2: MGHRA and YSYEKL. This CDR3 is 16 amino acids long. The CDR3 protein is CASSQSSDRPNRPQHF. The DNA for the CDR3 is TGCGCCAGCAGCCAATCTTCGGACAGGCCTAATCGGCCCCAGCATTTT.

This clonotype has a handful of counts. The chain has TRBV9 and TRBJ2-3, with a possible D match to TRBD1 (7 bases). This CDR3 has 16 amino acids. Germline loops: CDR1 SGDLS, CDR2 YYNGEE. The ends were cut back, 0 bases at V and 2 bases at J, with 13 bases in the middle. The DNA of the CDR3 is TGTGCCAGCAGCGTAGGGCCAGGGGGGACCACAGATACGCAGTATTTT. This gives the protein CASSVGPGGTTDTQYF. Based on the CDR3 plus reference TRBV9 and TRBJ2-3, the full variable domain is DSGVTQTPKHLITATGQRVTLRCSPRSGDLSVYWYQQSLDQGLQFLIQYYNGEERAKGNILERFSAQQFPDLHSELNLSSLELGDSALYFCASSVGPGGTTDTQYFGPGTRLTVL.

This clonotype appeared a few times. This rearrangement joins TRBV29-1 to TRBJ2-1; 7 positions agree with TRBD2. Per the germline V gene, CDR1 is SQVTM and CDR2 is ANQGSEA. The CDR3 has 15 residues. V was pared by 1 base and J by 5 bases, with 8 bases of the junction left unmatched. CDR3 DNA sequence: TGCAGCGTTGAAGGCCGACTAGCCCTGAACAATGAGCAGTTCTTC. Its translation is CSVEGRLALNNEQFF.

The chain uses TRBV27 and TRBJ2-3; no clear D. V was trimmed by 9 bases and J by 0 bases, leaving 13 bases between them. CDR1 and CDR2 from the germline V gene are MNHEY and SMNVEV (reference sequence). The CDR3 is 14 residues long. CDR3 in DNA: TGTGCCAGTTCCTCCGAGGATAGCACAGATACGCAGTATTTT. This encodes CASSSEDSTDTQYF.

This clonotype was counted ten times or more. The chain joins TRBV12-3 or TRBV12-4 to TRBJ1-6; maybe TRBD1 (5 bases). Trimming removed 6 bases from V and 7 bases from J, with 13 bases in between. The CDR3 is made up of 14 amino acids. CDR3 nucleotide sequence: TGTGCCAGCAGCCCCGGGGCCCGAAATTCACCCCTCCACTTT. This translates into CASSPGARNSPLHF.

In this sample, this clonotype turned up many times. The V call is TRBV2, the J call TRBJ2-5, with D possibly matching TRBD2 (5 bases). This CDR3 has 12 residues. V was cut by 6 bases and J by 3 bases, with 8 bases left in between. The V gene's germline CDR1 is SNHLY and CDR2 FYNNEI. The CDR3 spells CASRAVKETQYF. CDR3 in DNA: TGTGCCAGCAGAGCGGTAAAAGAGACCCAGTACTTC.

The rearrangement joins TRBV7-3 to TRBJ2-2, with D perhaps matching TRBD1 or TRBD2 (5 bases each). Looked up from germline, CDR1 is SGHTA and CDR2 is FQGTGA. Trimming took 6 bases from V and 2 from J, leaving 10 bases between them. There are 14 residues in the CDR3. CDR3 protein: CASSHGGNTGELFF. CDR3 DNA sequence: TGTGCCAGCAGTCATGGGGGAAACACCGGGGAGCTGTTTTTT.

This clonotype was counted a few times. This rearrangement joins TRBV27 to TRBJ2-1, with 13 bases identical to TRBD2. V dropped 5 bases and J dropped 8; count of bases not matched to a gene: 6. Germline V gene lookup returns CDR1 MNHEY and CDR2 SMNVEV (reference sequence). The CDR3 consists of 15 residues. This CDR3 reads CASSHTSGGADEQFF. Here the CDR3 DNA reads TGTGCCAGCAGTCATACTAGCGGGGGGGCCGATGAGCAGTTCTTC.

The chain combines TRBV7-2 with TRBJ1-6, with 9 bases that match TRBD1. CDR3 length equals 17 residues. Trimming removed 3 bases from V and 9 bases from J; junction bases left unmatched: 12. Germline V CDR1 and CDR2: SGHTA, FQGNSA. The CDR3 region has the DNA TGTGCCAGCAGCTTGTTACCCGGGACAGGGTCTATTTCACCCCTCCACTTT. Translated, it gives CASSLLPGTGSISPLHF. Supplemented by reference TRBV7-2 and TRBJ1-6, the full variable domain reads GAGVSQSPSNKVTEKGKDVELRCDPISGHTALYWYRQSLGQGLEFLIYFQGNSAPDKSGLPSDRFSAERTGGSVSTLTIQRTQQEDSAVYLCASSLLPGTGSISPLHFGNGTRLTVT.

The chain links TRBV6-4 to TRBJ2-3; 7 positions agree with TRBD2. Germline V CDR1 and CDR2: MRHNA, SNTAGT. V gave up 3 bases and J gave up 5 bases; unmatched junction bases: 5. CDR3 length: 14 residues. The DNA for the CDR3 is TGTGCCAGCAGTGAAAGCGGGGTAATAGATACGCAGTATTTT. The encoded protein is CASSESGVIDTQYF.

J is TRBJ1-2 and V is TRBV5-4; TRBD1 aligns across 8 bases. Germline trimming cut 4 bases from V and 7 bases from J; bases unmatched to any gene: 9. Looked up from germline, CDR1 is SGHNT and CDR2 is YYREEE (reference sequence). The length of the CDR3 is 14 residues. The CDR3 coding sequence is TGTGCCAGCAGCATCTACGACAGGGGCCGTGGCTACACCTTC. It codes for CASSIYDRGRGYTF.

The gene calls are TRBV6-6 and TRBJ2-5, with a tentative D call TRBD2 (7 bases). Germline CDR1 MNHNY, CDR2 SVGAGI (reference sequence). The CDR3 covers 14 residues. The V and J ends lost 8 bases and 3 bases respectively, with 16 bases between them. The CDR3 DNA follows: TGTGCCAGCGAATACGGGGGGCGGAAAGAGACCCAGTACTTC. Translated: CASEYGGRKETQYF.

This sequence joins TRBV5-1 and TRBJ1-6; 10 bases agree with TRBD1. Germline CDR1 and CDR2: SGHRS and YFSETQ. The CDR3 has 16 residues. Unmatched junction bases numbered 11, after V lost 7 bases and J lost 7 bases. The CDR3 bases are TGCGCCAGCCGCCTGGCCGGGACAGGGGTCAATTCACCCCTCCACTTT. As protein: CASRLAGTGVNSPLHF. The full variable domain, in which reference TRBV5-1 and TRBJ1-6 provide the parts outside the CDR3, is KAGVTQTPRYLIKTRGQQVTLSCSPISGHRSVSWYQQTPGQGLQFLFEYFSETQRNKGNFPGRFSGRQFSNSRSEMNVSTLELGDSALYLCASRLAGTGVNSPLHFGNGTRLTVT.

This clonotype was seen ten or more times. This rearrangement joins TRBV5-1 to TRBJ2-3; no firm D call. The CDR3 length is 16 residues. V dropped 1 base and J dropped 0 bases, with 12 bases sitting between them. CDR1 is SGHRS and CDR2 is YFSETQ in the germline V gene. The CDR3 DNA reads TGCGCCAGCAGCTTGCATGGCACAGAGAGCACAGATACGCAGTATTTT. As protein: CASSLHGTESTDTQYF.

The rearrangement uses TRBV6-5 and TRBJ1-5, with D maybe TRBD1 (6 bases). Trimming shortened V by 0 bases and J by 0 bases, and 15 bases separated the two germline ends. Germline V gene lookup returns CDR1 MNHEY and CDR2 SVGAGI. The CDR3 length is 18 residues. The CDR3 nucleotides read TGTGCCAGCAGTTACTCGGCCCCGGACAGCTATAGCAATCAGCCCCAGCATTTT. Residues: CASSYSAPDSYSNQPQHF.

V and J are TRBV29-1 and TRBJ2-7; 12 bases align to TRBD2. J gave up 4 bases and V 0 bases, and 4 bases lay outside the gene matches. Germline CDR1 reads SQVTM; CDR2 reads ANQGSEA. This CDR3 is built from 15 residues. The DNA for the CDR3 is TGCAGCGTTGAAGAGACTAGCGGGGGTTATTACGAGCAGTACTTC. Encoded protein: CSVEETSGGYYEQYF.

The DNA for the CDR3 is TGTGCCAGCACCCAGACAGGGGACCATGGCTACACCTTC. Its protein product is CASTQTGDHGYTF. The chain uses TRBV7-2 and TRBJ1-2; the match to TRBD1 covers 8 bases. The CDR3 has 13 amino acids. J lost 6 bases, V lost 7 bases, and 7 bases had no gene match. Germline assignment: CDR1 SGHTA and CDR2 FQGNSA. The complete variable domain, with remaining parts taken from reference TRBV7-2 and TRBJ1-2, reads GAGVSQSPSNKVTEKGKDVELRCDPISGHTALYWYRQSLGQGLEFLIYFQGNSAPDKSGLPSDRFSAERTGGSVSTLTIQRTQQEDSAVYLCASTQTGDHGYTFGSGTRLTVV.

The chain carries TRBV4-3 and TRBJ2-1; TRBD1 aligns across 9 bases. With the DNA end fitting TRBJ2-7 better, the J assignment may be wrong. The CDR3 is 15 amino acids. Germline V lookup: CDR1 LGHNA, CDR2 YSLEER. This chain's CDR3 is CASSAGTGRNNEQYF. The CDR3 coding sequence is TGCGCCAGCAGCGCTGGGACAGGGAGAAACAATGAGCAGTACTTC.

The V and J genes are TRBV11-2 and TRBJ1-2; a possible D gene is TRBD1 (5 bases). CDR3 length equals 13 residues. Trimming took off 3 bases at V and 3 bases at J, with 8 bases between the two ends. Per the germline V gene, CDR1 is SGHAT and CDR2 is FQNNGV. The CDR3 DNA sequence: TGTGCCAGCAGCTTCCGGGACGACTATGGCTACACCTTC. It encodes CASSFRDDYGYTF.

In this sample, this clonotype turned up a few times. The chain joins TRBV9 to TRBJ2-1, with D possibly being TRBD1 (5 bases). Trimming left V 0 bases short and J 15 bases short, with 22 bases between. Germline-derived CDR1 and CDR2 are SGDLS and YYNGEE. CDR3 size: 15 residues. CDR3 loop: CASSVVAVTQAGLFF. DNA of the CDR3: TGTGCCAGCAGCGTAGTGGCTGTGACCCAGGCAGGGCTGTTCTTC.

This clonotype was found many times. This chain links TRBV19 with TRBJ1-2; 8 positions match TRBD1. The V and J ends lost 5 bases and 5 bases, in that order; junction bases with no gene match: 4. Looked up from germline, CDR1 is LNHDA and CDR2 is SQIVND (reference sequence). This CDR3 contains 13 residues. The CDR3: CASSRDRTYGYTF. Here the CDR3 DNA reads TGTGCCAGTAGTCGGGACAGGACTTATGGCTACACCTTC.

The rearrangement joins TRBV12-3 or TRBV12-4 to TRBJ1-2; D perhaps matches TRBD1 (5 bases). The V and J ends lost 5 bases and 7 bases respectively, with 17 bases between them. This CDR3 is 14 amino acids long. CDR3 sequence reads: CASSPTGAQSGYTF. The CDR3 DNA sequence: TGTGCCAGCAGTCCAACCGGGGCCCAGAGTGGCTACACCTTC.